A single sample is the source of the 22 T cell receptor beta chains below, sequenced in a study of blood T cells in healthy people across ages. The authors ran a second PCR of 7 to 11 cycles using a sample-barcoded 5' primer and a J-beta primer mix. One entry per CDR3 protein, called by TCRdb with MiXCR from the 5' RACE reads. The table includes some 700,000 distinct CDR3 sequences, 22% detected once. Sequencing was carried out using blood. The receptors originated from an older man in good health.

The chain couples TRBV11-3 to TRBJ2-1; 7 positions match TRBD2. The CDR3 is made up of 16 amino acids. CDR1 SGHNT and CDR2 YENEEA come from the germline V gene. Losses at the gene ends were 3 bases for V and 3 bases for J; bases not matched to a gene: 8. In DNA, the CDR3 is TGTGCCAGCAGCTTTAGGTCTAGCGGAGGCTACAATGAGCAGTTCTTC. It translates to CASSFRSSGGYNEQFF.

There are many counts of this clonotype. The gene calls are TRBV7-3 and TRBJ2-1; no firm D call. CDR1 is SGHTA, CDR2 FQGTGA, per germline. V shed 3 bases and J shed 5 bases, with 2 bases lying between them. The CDR3 is made up of 11 amino acids. The DNA of the CDR3 is TGTGCCAGCAGCTTCCACAATGAGCAGTTCTTC. Its translation: CASSFHNEQFF.

The genes are TRBV18 and TRBJ2-5; TRBD2 matches 7 bases. The trim removed 6 bases at V and 0 bases at J, leaving 7 bases unmatched. The CDR3 is 15 residues long. Per the germline V gene, CDR1 is KGHSH and CDR2 is LQKENI. As DNA, the CDR3 is TGTGCCAGCTCGGCGGCCCTAGCGGACCAAGAGACCCAGTACTTC. The encoded protein is CASSAALADQETQYF.

This clonotype was seen only a few times. This chain uses TRBV9 with TRBJ2-7; perhaps D is TRBD1 or TRBD2 (5 bases each). With the DNA end fitting TRBJ2-1 better, the J assignment may be wrong. The length of the CDR3 is 15 residues. Germline CDR1 and CDR2: SGDLS and YYNGEE. This chain's CDR3 is CASSPTGLAYNEQFF. The DNA of the CDR3 is TGTGCCAGCAGCCCGACGGGGCTAGCCTACAATGAGCAGTTCTTC.

This clonotype was recorded a few times. The chain couples TRBV5-1 to TRBJ2-3; D is tentatively TRBD1 or TRBD2 (5 bases each). Trimming stripped 4 bases from V and 1 base from J, with 22 bases between. CDR1 is SGHRS and CDR2 is YFSETQ in the germline V gene. The CDR3 sequence is 18 residues long. The CDR3 region is CASSIALLDWGRTDTQYF. The CDR3 DNA is TGCGCCAGCAGCATTGCCCTTTTGGACTGGGGCCGCACAGATACGCAGTATTTT.

This clonotype was counted a few times. The V and J genes are TRBV12-3 or TRBV12-4 and TRBJ2-7, with D possibly matching TRBD1 (7 bases). Trimming left V 8 bases short and J 6 bases short, with 23 bases between. CDR3 length equals 15 residues. CDR3 coding DNA: TGTGCCAGCCCATGTCGCAGGGGGGAGTTGGGCGAGCAGTACGTC. As protein: CASPCRRGELGEQYV.

This chain joins TRBV20-1 and TRBJ2-1; TRBD1 aligns across 7 bases. CDR1 DFQATT and CDR2 SNEGSKA come from the germline V gene (reference sequence). This CDR3 has 14 residues. V was pared by 5 bases and J by 6 bases, with 10 bases of the junction left unmatched. This CDR3 is CSALDREGGNEQFF. In DNA form, the CDR3 reads TGCAGTGCTCTTGACAGGGAAGGAGGCAATGAGCAGTTCTTC.

A few counts support this clonotype. The chain carries TRBV20-1 and TRBJ2-3; no reliable D call. The CDR3 runs 16 residues. Deletions cut 3 bases from V and 2 bases from J, with 18 bases between. The germline V gene encodes CDR1 DFQATT and CDR2 SNEGSKA (reference sequence). CDR3 protein: CSASPRLLHLTDTQYF. The CDR3 DNA reads TGCAGTGCTAGTCCGCGTCTTTTACACCTCACAGATACGCAGTATTTT.

The DNA for the CDR3 is TGCAGCGTTGACCAAGGGATGGATGAGCAGTTCTTC. This sequence encodes CSVDQGMDEQFF. The chain joins TRBV29-1 to TRBJ2-5; D is unclear. The better agreement between TRBJ2-1 and the DNA end casts doubt on the J call. The CDR3 is made up of 12 amino acids. Per the germline V gene, CDR1 is SQVTM and CDR2 is ANQGSEA.

This clonotype was counted a single time. This chain connects TRBV29-1 to TRBJ1-1; possible D gene TRBD1, 5 bases. The V end lost 0 bases, the J end lost 3 bases, and 17 bases lay between the germline ends. The CDR3 loop spans 16 amino acids. CDR1 SQVTM and CDR2 ANQGSEA come from the germline V gene. The chain's CDR3 is CSVEDGYGRADTEAFF. The CDR3 DNA sequence: TGCAGCGTTGAAGATGGTTACGGCAGGGCCGACACTGAAGCTTTCTTT.

The chain carries TRBV7-9 and TRBJ1-2; 7 bases line up with TRBD1. The trim removed 5 bases at V and 0 bases at J, leaving 9 bases unmatched. In germline, CDR1 is SEHNR, CDR2 FQNEAQ (reference sequence). This CDR3 contains 16 residues. CDR3 nucleotide sequence: TGTGCCAGCAGCCCGCGGACAGGCTTAGCTAACTATGGCTACACCTTC. Residues: CASSPRTGLANYGYTF.

A few counts support this clonotype. The chain has TRBV20-1 and TRBJ2-4; D is ambiguous. V dropped 2 bases and J dropped 2 bases, with 7 bases sitting between them. The CDR3 has 13 amino acids. Per germline, CDR1 DFQATT and CDR2 SNEGSKA (reference sequence). The CDR3 DNA reads TGCAGTGCTAGAAGGAACACCAAAAACATTCAGTACTTC. This codes for CSARRNTKNIQYF.

This clonotype was counted between two and nine times. V usage is TRBV20-1 and J usage is TRBJ2-1; D call uncertain. Germline assignment: CDR1 DFQATT and CDR2 SNEGSKA (reference sequence). The CDR3 spans 16 residues. V was shortened by 3 bases and J by 1 base, with 16 bases between the two germline ends. CDR3 nucleotides: TGCAGTGCTAGGGGGTCCCCTCGGGCATCCTACAATGAGCAGTTCTTC. It specifies CSARGSPRASYNEQFF.

A few counts support this clonotype. This chain connects TRBV20-1 to TRBJ2-1; no definite D call. Germline-derived CDR1 and CDR2 are DFQATT and SNEGSKA (reference sequence). V shed 8 bases and J shed 6 bases, with 11 bases lying between them. There are 11 residues in the CDR3. The CDR3 loop is CSNTAVNEQFF. The CDR3, as DNA: TGCAGTAACACTGCAGTCAATGAGCAGTTCTTC.

This chain joins TRBV20-1 and TRBJ2-3; a possible D gene is TRBD2 (7 bases). V lost 1 base and J 0 bases, leaving 38 bases between the germline ends. CDR1 is DFQATT, CDR2 SNEGSKA, per germline (reference sequence). The length of the CDR3 is 24 residues. CDR3 in amino acids: CSARVVWEAKPGGGPPLSTDTQYF. The CDR3 DNA follows: TGCAGTGCTAGAGTCGTATGGGAGGCTAAGCCTGGCGGGGGCCCTCCCCTTAGCACAGATACGCAGTATTTT.

The V call is TRBV10-3, the J call TRBJ2-1, with D possibly being TRBD2 (5 bases). The CDR3 runs to 15 residues. V gave up 0 bases and J gave up 10 bases, with 16 bases separating them. Germline lookup yields CDR1 ENHRY and CDR2 SYGVKD. CDR3 sequence (DNA): TGTGCCATCAGTGAGTCCCCCGAAATTAGAGGGGAGCAGTTCTTC. Protein sequence: CAISESPEIRGEQFF.

V gene TRBV29-1 combines with J gene TRBJ2-1; 8 bases agree with TRBD2. Germline CDR1 is SQVTM and CDR2 is ANQGSEA. This CDR3 is 15 amino acids long. The ends lost 6 bases at V and 6 bases at J; junction bases unmatched: 13. The CDR3 here is CSVYRLASGGNEQFF. The CDR3 DNA is TGCAGCGTGTACAGACTAGCGTCTGGTGGCAATGAGCAGTTCTTC.

This clonotype was seen a handful of times. The J gene is TRBJ2-3, the V gene TRBV7-9; 10 nucleotides agree with TRBD2. The V segment lost 1 base and the J segment 9 bases; nucleotides outside the gene matches: 4. CDR3 size: 14 residues. Germline V gene sequence: CDR1 SEHNR, CDR2 FQNEAQ (reference sequence). CDR3: CASSLGGTSETQYF. The DNA of the CDR3 is TGTGCCAGCAGCTTAGGTGGGACTAGCGAAACGCAGTATTTT.

This clonotype was picked up a small number of times. The J gene is TRBJ1-1, the V gene TRBV7-2, with TRBD1 matching over 7 bases. Germline values: CDR1 SGHTA, CDR2 FQGNSA. CDR3 length: 13 residues. V was pared by 6 bases and J by 4 bases, with 5 bases of the junction left unmatched. CDR3: CASRSGQATEAFF. The CDR3 DNA reads as TGTGCCAGCAGGTCTGGACAGGCCACTGAAGCTTTCTTT. The variable domain in full, with the rest retrieved from reference TRBV7-2 and TRBJ1-1, is GAGVSQSPSNKVTEKGKDVELRCDPISGHTALYWYRQSLGQGLEFLIYFQGNSAPDKSGLPSDRFSAERTGGSVSTLTIQRTQQEDSAVYLCASRSGQATEAFFGQGTRLTVV.

The chain is built from TRBV12-3 or TRBV12-4 and TRBJ1-2; 7 bases map to TRBD1. The CDR3 length is 15 residues. After removal of 4 bases from V and 2 bases from J, the junction contained 7 bases not matched to a gene. As DNA, the CDR3 is TGTGCCAGCAGTTCGGGGGGACAGTCCAACTATGGCTACACCTTC. Protein sequence: CASSSGGQSNYGYTF.

The chain carries TRBV4-3 and TRBJ1-4; 7 nucleotides align to TRBD1. The junction had 6 bases not matched to a gene; V was cut back by 4 bases and J by 4 bases. Germline V gene data show CDR1 as LGHNA and CDR2 as YSLEER. This CDR3 comprises 15 residues. CDR3 sequence: CASSRGTAINEKLFF. The CDR3 DNA sequence: TGCGCCAGCAGCCGTGGGACAGCGATTAATGAAAAACTGTTTTTT.

About this clonotype itself: Mismatch with germline at one junction end may stem from a read error. The chain recombines TRBV6-2 or TRBV6-3 with TRBJ2-4, with TRBD2 identical over 8 bases. The CDR3 spans 14 residues. CDR1 is MNHEY, CDR2 SVGEGT, per germline. CDR3 sequence: CASRPVAGQNIRYF. The CDR3 nucleotides read TGTGCCAGCAGACCCGTAGCGGGGCAAAACATTCGGTACTTC.